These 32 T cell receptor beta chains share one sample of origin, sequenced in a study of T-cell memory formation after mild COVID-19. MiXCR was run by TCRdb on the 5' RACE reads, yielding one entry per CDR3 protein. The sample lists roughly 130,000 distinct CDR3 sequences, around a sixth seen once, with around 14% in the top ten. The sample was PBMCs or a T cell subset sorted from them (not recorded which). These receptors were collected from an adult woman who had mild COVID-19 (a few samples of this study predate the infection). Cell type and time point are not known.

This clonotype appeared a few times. CDR3 amino acids: CASSFIGLAGKGEQFF. The CDR3 DNA sequence: TGTGCCAGCAGCTTTATTGGACTAGCGGGAAAAGGTGAGCAGTTCTTC. The chain couples TRBV7-3 to TRBJ2-1; 12 bases fit TRBD2. Germline V gene sequence: CDR1 SGHTA, CDR2 FQGTGA. V lost 3 bases to trimming and J lost 9 bases; unmatched junction nucleotides: 9. The CDR3 totals 16 residues.

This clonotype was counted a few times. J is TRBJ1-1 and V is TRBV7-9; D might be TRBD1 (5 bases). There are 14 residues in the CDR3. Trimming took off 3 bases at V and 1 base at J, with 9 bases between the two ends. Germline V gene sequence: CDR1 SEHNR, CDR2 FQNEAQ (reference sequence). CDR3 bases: TGTGCCAGCAGCTTCGGGGACCAGAACACTGAAGCTTTCTTT. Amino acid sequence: CASSFGDQNTEAFF.

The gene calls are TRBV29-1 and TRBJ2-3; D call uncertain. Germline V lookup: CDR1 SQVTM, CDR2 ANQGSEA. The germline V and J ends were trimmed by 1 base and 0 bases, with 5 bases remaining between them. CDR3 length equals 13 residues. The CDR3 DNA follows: TGCAGCGTTGAAGGGTCGAGCACAGATACGCAGTATTTT. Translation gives CSVEGSSTDTQYF.

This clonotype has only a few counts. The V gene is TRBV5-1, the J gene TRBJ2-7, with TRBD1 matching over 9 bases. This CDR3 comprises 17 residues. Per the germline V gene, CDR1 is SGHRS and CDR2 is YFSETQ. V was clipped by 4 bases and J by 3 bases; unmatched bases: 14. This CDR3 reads CASSGLLRDRVVYEQYF. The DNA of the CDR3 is TGCGCCAGCAGCGGCCTCCTCCGGGACAGGGTCGTCTACGAGCAGTACTTC.

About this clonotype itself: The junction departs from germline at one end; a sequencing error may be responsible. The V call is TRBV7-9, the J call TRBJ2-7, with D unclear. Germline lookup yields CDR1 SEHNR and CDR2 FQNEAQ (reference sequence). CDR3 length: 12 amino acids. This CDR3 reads CASSLALGVWDF. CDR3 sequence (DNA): TGTGCCAGCAGCTTAGCGCTCGGCGTCTGGGACTTC.

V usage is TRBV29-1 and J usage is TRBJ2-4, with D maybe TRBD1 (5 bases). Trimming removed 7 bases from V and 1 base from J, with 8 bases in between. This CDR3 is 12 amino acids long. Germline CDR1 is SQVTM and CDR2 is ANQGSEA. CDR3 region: CSGQSAKNIQYF. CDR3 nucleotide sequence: TGCAGCGGACAGAGTGCCAAAAACATTCAGTACTTC.

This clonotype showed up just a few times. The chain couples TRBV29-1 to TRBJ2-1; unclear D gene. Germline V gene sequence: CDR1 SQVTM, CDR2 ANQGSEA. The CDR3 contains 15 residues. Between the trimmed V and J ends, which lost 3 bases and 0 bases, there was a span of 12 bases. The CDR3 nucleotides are TGCAGCGTTGAGGCGACACACCGCTCCTACAATGAGCAGTTCTTC. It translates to CSVEATHRSYNEQFF.

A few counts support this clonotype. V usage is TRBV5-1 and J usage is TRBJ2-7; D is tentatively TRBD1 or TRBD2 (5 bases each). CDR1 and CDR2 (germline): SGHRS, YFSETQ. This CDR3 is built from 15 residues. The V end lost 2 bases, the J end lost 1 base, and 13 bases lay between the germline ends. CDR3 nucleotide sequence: TGCGCCAGCAGCTTCGGGACGGGCCCTTCCTACGAGCAGTACTTC. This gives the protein CASSFGTGPSYEQYF.

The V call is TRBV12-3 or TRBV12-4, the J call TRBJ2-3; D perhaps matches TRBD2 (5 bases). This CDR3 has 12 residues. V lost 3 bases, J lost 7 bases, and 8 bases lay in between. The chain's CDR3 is CASSFRGHTQYF. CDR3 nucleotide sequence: TGTGCCAGCAGTTTTAGAGGGCATACGCAGTATTTT.

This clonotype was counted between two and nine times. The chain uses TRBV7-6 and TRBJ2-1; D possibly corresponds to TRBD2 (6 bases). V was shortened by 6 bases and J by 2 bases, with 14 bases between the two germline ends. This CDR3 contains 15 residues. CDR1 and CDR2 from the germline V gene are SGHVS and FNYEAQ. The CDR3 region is CASRPGLTPYNEQFF. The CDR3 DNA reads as TGTGCCAGCAGGCCGGGACTTACTCCCTACAATGAGCAGTTCTTC.

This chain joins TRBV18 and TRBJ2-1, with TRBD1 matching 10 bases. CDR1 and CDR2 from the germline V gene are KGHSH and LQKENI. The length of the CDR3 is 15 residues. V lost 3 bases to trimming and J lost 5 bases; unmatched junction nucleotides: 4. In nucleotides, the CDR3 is TGTGCCAGCTCACCCGGGACAGGGGCGGACAATGAGCAGTTCTTC. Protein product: CASSPGTGADNEQFF.

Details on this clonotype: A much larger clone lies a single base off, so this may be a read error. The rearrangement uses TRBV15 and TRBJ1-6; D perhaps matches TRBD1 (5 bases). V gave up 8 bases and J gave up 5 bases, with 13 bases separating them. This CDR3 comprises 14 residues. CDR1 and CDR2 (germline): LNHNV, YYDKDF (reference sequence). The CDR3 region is CATRQGWHNSPLHF. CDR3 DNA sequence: TGTGCCACCCGGCAGGGATGGCATAATTCACCCCTCCACTTT.

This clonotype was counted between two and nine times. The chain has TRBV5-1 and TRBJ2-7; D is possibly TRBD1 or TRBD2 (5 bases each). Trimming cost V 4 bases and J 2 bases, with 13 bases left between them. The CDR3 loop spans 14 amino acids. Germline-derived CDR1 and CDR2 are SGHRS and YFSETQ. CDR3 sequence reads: CASSGVGVAYEQYF. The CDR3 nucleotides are TGCGCCAGCAGCGGAGTGGGGGTAGCCTACGAGCAGTACTTC.

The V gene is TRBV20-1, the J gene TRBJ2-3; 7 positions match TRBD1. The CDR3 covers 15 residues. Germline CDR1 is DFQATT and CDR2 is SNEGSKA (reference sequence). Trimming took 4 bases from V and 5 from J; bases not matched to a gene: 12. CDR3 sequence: CSATRDRVHQDTQYF. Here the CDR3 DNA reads TGCAGTGCTACCCGAGACAGGGTTCATCAAGATACGCAGTATTTT.

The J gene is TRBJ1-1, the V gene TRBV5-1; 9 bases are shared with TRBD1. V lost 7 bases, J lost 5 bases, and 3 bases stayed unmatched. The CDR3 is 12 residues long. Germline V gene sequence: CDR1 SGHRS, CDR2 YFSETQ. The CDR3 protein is CASGDRATEAFF. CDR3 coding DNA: TGCGCCAGCGGGGACAGGGCTACTGAAGCTTTCTTT.

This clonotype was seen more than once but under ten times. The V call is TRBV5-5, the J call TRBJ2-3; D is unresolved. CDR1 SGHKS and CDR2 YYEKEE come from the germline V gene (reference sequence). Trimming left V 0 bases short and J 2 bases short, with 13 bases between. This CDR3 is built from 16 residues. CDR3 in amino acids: CASSLAGGANTDTQYF. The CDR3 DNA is TGTGCCAGCAGCTTGGCTGGCGGAGCGAACACAGATACGCAGTATTTT.

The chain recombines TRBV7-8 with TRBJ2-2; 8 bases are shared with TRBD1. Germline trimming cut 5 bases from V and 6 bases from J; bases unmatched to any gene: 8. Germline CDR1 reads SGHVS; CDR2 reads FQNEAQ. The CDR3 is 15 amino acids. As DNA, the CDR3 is TGTGCCAGCAGCCGGACAGGGTGGGGTTCCGGGGAGCTGTTTTTT. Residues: CASSRTGWGSGELFF.

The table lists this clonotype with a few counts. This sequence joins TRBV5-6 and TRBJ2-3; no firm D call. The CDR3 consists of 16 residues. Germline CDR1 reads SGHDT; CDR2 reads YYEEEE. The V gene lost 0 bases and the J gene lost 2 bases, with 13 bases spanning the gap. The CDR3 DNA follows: TGTGCCAGCAGCTTGGCCAACCAGCAGGCCACAGATACGCAGTATTTT. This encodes CASSLANQQATDTQYF. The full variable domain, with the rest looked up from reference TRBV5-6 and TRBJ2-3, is DAGVTQSPTHLIKTRGQQVTLRCSPKSGHDTVSWYQQALGQGPQFIFQYYEEEERQRGNFPDRFSGHQFPNYSSELNVNALLLGDSALYLCASSLANQQATDTQYFGPGTRLTVL.

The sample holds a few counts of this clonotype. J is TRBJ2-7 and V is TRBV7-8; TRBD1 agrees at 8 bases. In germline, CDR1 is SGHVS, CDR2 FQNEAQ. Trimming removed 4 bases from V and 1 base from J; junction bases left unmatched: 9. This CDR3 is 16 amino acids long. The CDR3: CASSSQGAGGSYEQYF. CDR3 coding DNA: TGTGCCAGCAGCTCCCAGGGGGCAGGGGGGTCCTACGAGCAGTACTTC.

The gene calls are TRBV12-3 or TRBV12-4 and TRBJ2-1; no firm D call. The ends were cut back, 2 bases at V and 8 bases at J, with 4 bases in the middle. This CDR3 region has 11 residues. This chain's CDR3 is CASSLIDEQFF. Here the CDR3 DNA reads TGTGCCAGCAGTTTAATAGATGAGCAGTTCTTC.

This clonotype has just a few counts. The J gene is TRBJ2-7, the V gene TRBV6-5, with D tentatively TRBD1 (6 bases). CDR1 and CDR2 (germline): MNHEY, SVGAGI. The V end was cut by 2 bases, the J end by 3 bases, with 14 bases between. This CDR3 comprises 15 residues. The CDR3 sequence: CASSYLSTGYYEQYF. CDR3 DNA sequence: TGTGCCAGCAGTTACCTCTCGACAGGATACTACGAGCAGTACTTC.

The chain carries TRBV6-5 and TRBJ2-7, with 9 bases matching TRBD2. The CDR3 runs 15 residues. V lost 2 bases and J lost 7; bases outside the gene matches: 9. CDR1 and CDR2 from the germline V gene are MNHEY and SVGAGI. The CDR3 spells CASSYGGSAGGEQYF. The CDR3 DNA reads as TGTGCCAGCAGTTACGGGGGATCTGCGGGGGGGGAGCAGTACTTC.

The CDR3 DNA follows: TGTGCCAGCAGTTACAGAGCCACAGATACGCAGTATTTT. Amino acids: CASSYRATDTQYF. V is TRBV6-5 and J is TRBJ2-3; D is uncertain. With 2 bases removed from V and 2 bases from J, the gap between germline ends came to 5 bases. Germline V CDR1 and CDR2: MNHEY, SVGAGI. The CDR3 loop spans 13 amino acids.

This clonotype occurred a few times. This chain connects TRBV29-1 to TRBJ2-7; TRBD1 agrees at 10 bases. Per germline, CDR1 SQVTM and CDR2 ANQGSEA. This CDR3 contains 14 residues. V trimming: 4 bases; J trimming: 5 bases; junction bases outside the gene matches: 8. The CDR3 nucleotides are TGCAGCGTTGGGATGACAGGGGGCCTCGACGAGCAGTACTTC. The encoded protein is CSVGMTGGLDEQYF.

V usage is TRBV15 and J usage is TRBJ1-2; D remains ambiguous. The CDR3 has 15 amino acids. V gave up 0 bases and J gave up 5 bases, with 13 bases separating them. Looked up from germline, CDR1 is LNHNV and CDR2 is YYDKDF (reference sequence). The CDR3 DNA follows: TGTGCCACCAGCAGAGATTCGAACAGAAAATATGGCTACACCTTC. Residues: CATSRDSNRKYGYTF.

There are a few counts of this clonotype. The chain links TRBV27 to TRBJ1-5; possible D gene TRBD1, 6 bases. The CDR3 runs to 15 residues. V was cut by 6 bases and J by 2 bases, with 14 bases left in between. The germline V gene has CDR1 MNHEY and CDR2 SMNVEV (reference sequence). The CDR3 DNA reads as TGTGCCAGCAGAGACCAGGGGTTCGGCAATCAGCCCCAGCATTTT. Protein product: CASRDQGFGNQPQHF.

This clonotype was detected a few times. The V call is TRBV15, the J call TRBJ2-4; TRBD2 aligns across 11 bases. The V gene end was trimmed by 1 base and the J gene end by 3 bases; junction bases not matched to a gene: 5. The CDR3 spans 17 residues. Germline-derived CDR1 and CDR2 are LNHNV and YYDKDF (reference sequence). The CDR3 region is CATSRGGLADDKNIQYF. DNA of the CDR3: TGTGCCACCAGCAGAGGGGGACTAGCGGATGACAAAAACATTCAGTACTTC.

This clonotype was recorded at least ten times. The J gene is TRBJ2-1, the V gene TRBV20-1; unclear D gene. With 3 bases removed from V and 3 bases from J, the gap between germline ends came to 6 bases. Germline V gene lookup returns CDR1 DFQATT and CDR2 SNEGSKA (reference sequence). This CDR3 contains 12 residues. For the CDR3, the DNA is TGCAGTGCTAGGGGTCACTACAATGAGCAGTTCTTC. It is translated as CSARGHYNEQFF.

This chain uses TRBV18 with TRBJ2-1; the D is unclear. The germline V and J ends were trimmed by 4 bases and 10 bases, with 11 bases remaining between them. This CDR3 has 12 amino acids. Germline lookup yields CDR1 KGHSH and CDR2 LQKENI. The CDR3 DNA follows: TGTGCCAGCTCACGTTATTTGGCCGAGCAGTTCTTC. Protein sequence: CASSRYLAEQFF. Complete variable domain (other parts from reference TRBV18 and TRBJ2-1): NAGVMQNPRHLVRRRGQEARLRCSPMKGHSHVYWYRQLPEEGLKFMVYLQKENIIDESGMPKERFSAEFPKEGPSILRIQQVVRGDSAAYFCASSRYLAEQFFGPGTRLTVL.

The CDR3 coding sequence is TGTGCCAGCAGCCTCGGGACAGCGCTAGCCAAAAACATTCAGTACTTC. The encoded protein is CASSLGTALAKNIQYF. V is TRBV5-6 and J is TRBJ2-4, with 7 bases matching TRBD1. The CDR3 runs 16 residues. Germline V gene sequence: CDR1 SGHDT, CDR2 YYEEEE. J gave up 0 bases and V 4 bases, and 7 bases lay outside the gene matches.

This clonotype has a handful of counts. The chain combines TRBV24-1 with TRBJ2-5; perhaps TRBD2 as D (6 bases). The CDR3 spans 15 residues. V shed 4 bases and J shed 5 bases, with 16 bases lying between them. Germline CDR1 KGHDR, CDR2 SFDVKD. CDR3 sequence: CATSDPGPSGETQYF. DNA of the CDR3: TGTGCCACCAGTGACCCCGGGCCCAGCGGGGAGACCCAGTACTTC.

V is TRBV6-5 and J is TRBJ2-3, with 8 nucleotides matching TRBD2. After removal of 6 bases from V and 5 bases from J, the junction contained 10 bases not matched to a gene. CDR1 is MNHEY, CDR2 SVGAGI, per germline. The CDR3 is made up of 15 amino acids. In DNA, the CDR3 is TGTGCCAGCAGCGACGGACTAGCTCGGTTAGATACGCAGTATTTT. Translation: CASSDGLARLDTQYF.